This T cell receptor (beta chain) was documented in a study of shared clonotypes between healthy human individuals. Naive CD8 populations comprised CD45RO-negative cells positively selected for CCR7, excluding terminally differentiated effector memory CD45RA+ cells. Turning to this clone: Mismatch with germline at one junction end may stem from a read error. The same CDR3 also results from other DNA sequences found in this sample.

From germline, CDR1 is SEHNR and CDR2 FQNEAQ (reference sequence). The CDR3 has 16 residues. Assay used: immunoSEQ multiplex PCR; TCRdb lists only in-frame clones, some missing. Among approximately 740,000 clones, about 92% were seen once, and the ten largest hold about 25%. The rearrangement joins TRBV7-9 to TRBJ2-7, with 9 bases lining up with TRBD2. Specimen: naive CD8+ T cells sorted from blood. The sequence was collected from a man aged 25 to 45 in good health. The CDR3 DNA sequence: TGTGCCAGCAGCTTAGGGGTAGGTCTAGCGGGAAACGAACAGTACTTC. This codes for CASSLGVGLAGNEQYF.